What follows are 6 T cell receptor beta chains derived from one specimen sequenced in a study of blood T cells in healthy people across ages. A second PCR of 7 to 11 cycles used a sample-barcoded 5' primer and a J-beta primer mix. MiXCR, applied by TCRdb to the 5' RACE reads, yields one record per CDR3 protein. The repertoire consists of around 1,800,000 distinct CDR3 sequences, with about two fifths occurring once and the leading ten covering roughly 23%. Input material: blood. These receptors all come from a human donor in good health.

V gene TRBV20-1 combines with J gene TRBJ2-7; TRBD1 matches at 7 bases. Germline V gene data show CDR1 as DFQATT and CDR2 as SNEGSKA (reference sequence). This CDR3 comprises 14 residues. V shed 3 bases, J shed 3 bases, and the junction held 8 bases outside the gene matches. The CDR3: CSASPTGTVYEQYF. DNA of the CDR3: TGCAGTGCTAGCCCAACCGGGACAGTCTACGAGCAGTACTTC.

This clonotype has a single count. The chain employs TRBV7-9 and TRBJ2-3; TRBD1 might be the D (6 bases). This CDR3 contains 15 residues. V dropped 6 bases and J dropped 6 bases, with 19 bases sitting between them. Germline V gene sequence: CDR1 SEHNR, CDR2 FQNEAQ (reference sequence). CDR3: CASRAALRDTDTQYF. The CDR3 DNA is TGTGCCAGCAGGGCCGCACTTCGGGACACGGATACGCAGTATTTT. The whole variable domain, remainder taken from reference TRBV7-9 and TRBJ2-3, is DTGVSQNPRHKITKRGQNVTFRCDPISEHNRLYWYRQTLGQGPEFLTYFQNEAQLEKSRLLSDRFSAERPKGSFSTLEIQRTEQGDSAMYLCASRAALRDTDTQYFGPGTRLTVL.

The gene calls are TRBV9 and TRBJ1-5; D uncertain. Trimming took off 0 bases at V and 10 bases at J, with 11 bases between the two ends. The CDR3 loop spans 13 amino acids. CDR1 is SGDLS and CDR2 is YYNGEE in the germline V gene. CDR3 coding DNA: TGTGCCAGCAGCGTAGAGGCCCGGGGACCCCAGCATTTT. The encoded protein is CASSVEARGPQHF.

The chain links TRBV10-3 to TRBJ2-1, with a possible D match to TRBD1 (6 bases). The germline V gene encodes CDR1 ENHRY and CDR2 SYGVKD. V shed 2 bases and J shed 7 bases, with 15 bases lying between them. The CDR3 sequence is 15 residues long. The CDR3 spells CAISEIKGERNEQFF. The CDR3 DNA follows: TGTGCCATCAGTGAGATAAAGGGGGAAAGGAATGAGCAGTTCTTC.

The chain links TRBV4-1 to TRBJ2-3, with TRBD2 matching over 16 bases. V lost 2 bases to trimming and J lost 5 bases; unmatched junction nucleotides: 13. Germline V CDR1 and CDR2: MGHRA, YSYEKL. The CDR3 consists of 20 residues. The CDR3 loop is CASSQLGTSGGGRVGDTQYF. CDR3 DNA: TGCGCCAGCAGCCAATTAGGGACTAGCGGGGGGGGTCGGGTCGGAGATACGCAGTATTTT.

To note about this clonotype: Sequence at one end of the junction differs from germline and may be a read error. The gene calls are TRBV27 and TRBJ1-4; 8 positions agree with TRBD1. The CDR3 is 15 residues long. Germline lookup yields CDR1 MNHEY and CDR2 SMNVEV (reference sequence). The CDR3: CASRGQGALNEKLFF. CDR3 sequence (DNA): TGTGCCAGTAGAGGGCAGGGGGCCCTTAATGAGAAACTGTTTTTT.